These T cell receptor beta chains were read from a single sample in a study of T cell responses to AZD1222 COVID-19 vaccine. Sequencing was performed with immunoSEQ multiplex PCR; in TCRdb, only in-frame clones are kept and a portion is missing. Of 100,000 to 150,000 clones in the sample, roughly 88% were seen once. The sequencing used peripheral blood, collected on day 0 of AZD1222 vaccination. Receptors were obtained from an adult in good health. Each CDR3 is given with its conserved first and last residue. Each record gives: D gene, J gene, V gene, clone size, CDR3 DNA, CDR3 protein. A D gene is named only where the DNA matches it firmly. A clone size is listed for some rows: how often the clone was seen (once, few, many), or a class if it is expanded.

D gene: TRBD2
J gene: TRBJ2-6
V gene: TRBV5-6
clone size: .
CDR3 DNA: TGTGCCAGCAGCCGGGAGGCGGGTTTATCTGGGGCCAACGTCCTGACTTTC
CDR3 protein: CASSREAGLSGANVLTF

D gene: TRBD1
J gene: TRBJ1-2
V gene: TRBV19
clone size: .
CDR3 DNA: TGTGCCAGTAGTATAAGTACTGGACAGGGGCTTTATGGCTACACCTTC
CDR3 protein: CASSISTGQGLYGYTF

D gene: .
J gene: TRBJ1-1
V gene: TRBV5-1
clone size: .
CDR3 DNA: TGCGCCAGCAGCTTGGTGGGGAGGGGGATCACTGAAGCTTTCTTT
CDR3 protein: CASSLVGRGITEAFF

D gene: .
J gene: TRBJ1-2
V gene: TRBV5-4
clone size: .
CDR3 DNA: TGTGCCAGCAGCTCGGGACTTCCCCTTGGCTACACCTTC
CDR3 protein: CASSSGLPLGYTF

D gene: TRBD1
J gene: TRBJ1-1
V gene: TRBV6-5
clone size: .
CDR3 DNA: TGTGCCAGCGGAACCGGGACAGTGAACACTGAAGCTTTCTTT
CDR3 protein: CASGTGTVNTEAFF

D gene: .
J gene: TRBJ1-3
V gene: TRBV5-1
clone size: .
CDR3 DNA: TGCGCCAGCAGCTTGGGGACCTCTGGAAACACCATATATTTT
CDR3 protein: CASSLGTSGNTIYF

D gene: TRBD1
J gene: TRBJ1-4
V gene: TRBV6-6
clone size: .
CDR3 DNA: TGTGCCAGCAGAAGGGACAGGAGCAATGAAAAACTGTTTTTT
CDR3 protein: CASRRDRSNEKLFF

D gene: .
J gene: TRBJ2-1
V gene: TRBV12-3/TRBV12-4
clone size: .
CDR3 DNA: TGTGCCAGCAGCACCGACGTTAAGCAGTTCTTC
CDR3 protein: CASSTDVKQFF

D gene: .
J gene: TRBJ1-1
V gene: TRBV6-5
clone size: .
CDR3 DNA: TGTGCCAGCAGTTATAAGGGAGTGTACACTGAAGCTTTCTTT
CDR3 protein: CASSYKGVYTEAFF

D gene: .
J gene: TRBJ2-5
V gene: TRBV3-1/TRBV3-2
clone size: .
CDR3 DNA: TGTGCCAGCAGCCTGGGGGCTACTAACCAAGAGACCCAGTACTTC
CDR3 protein: CASSLGATNQETQYF

D gene: TRBD2
J gene: TRBJ2-1
V gene: TRBV7-2
clone size: .
CDR3 DNA: TGTGCCAGCAGCACGGGGACTAGCGGGTTAAGGAATGAGCAGTTCTTC
CDR3 protein: CASSTGTSGLRNEQFF

D gene: TRBD2
J gene: TRBJ2-1
V gene: TRBV14
clone size: few
CDR3 DNA: TGTGCCAGCAGCCGGGGCGGGGGGCGAAATGAGCAGTTCTTC
CDR3 protein: CASSRGGGRNEQFF

D gene: .
J gene: TRBJ2-2
V gene: TRBV6-4
clone size: .
CDR3 DNA: TGTGCCAGCAGTGACGGGGACGTAAACACCGGGGAGCTGTTTTTT
CDR3 protein: CASSDGDVNTGELFF

D gene: .
J gene: TRBJ2-1
V gene: TRBV7-7
clone size: once
CDR3 DNA: TGTGCTAGCAGCTCCCACCACGACAGCTCCTACAATGAGCAGTTCTTC
CDR3 protein: CASSSHHDSSYNEQFF

D gene: .
J gene: TRBJ1-1
V gene: TRBV6-1
clone size: .
CDR3 DNA: TGTGCCAGCAGTGAACAGAACACTGAAGCTTTCTTT
CDR3 protein: CASSEQNTEAFF

D gene: .
J gene: TRBJ2-3
V gene: TRBV29-1
clone size: .
CDR3 DNA: TGCAGCGTTGAATTGGCAGGAACATATACGCAGTATTTT
CDR3 protein: CSVELAGTYTQYF

D gene: .
J gene: TRBJ1-1
V gene: TRBV12-3/TRBV12-4
clone size: .
CDR3 DNA: TGTGCCAGCAGTTTCATGGGTAACGCTGAAGCTTTCTTT
CDR3 protein: CASSFMGNAEAFF

D gene: .
J gene: TRBJ2-3
V gene: TRBV12-3/TRBV12-4
clone size: once
CDR3 DNA: TGTGCCAGCAGTCTCGGGGACCGGGTTACGCAGTATTTT
CDR3 protein: CASSLGDRVTQYF

D gene: TRBD1
J gene: TRBJ2-5
V gene: TRBV28
clone size: .
CDR3 DNA: TGTGCCAGCGCCTCCCCGGGACAGGGGGACGAGACCCAGTACTTC
CDR3 protein: CASASPGQGDETQYF

D gene: .
J gene: TRBJ2-4
V gene: TRBV11-2
clone size: .
CDR3 DNA: TGTGCCAGCAGCCCCCGGGGTTCCCTAGCCAAAAACATTCAGTACTTC
CDR3 protein: CASSPRGSLAKNIQYF

D gene: .
J gene: TRBJ2-3
V gene: TRBV6-2/TRBV6-3
clone size: .
CDR3 DNA: TGTGCCAGCAGTCCCCAAGGAGCATTGGCAGATACGCAGTATTTT
CDR3 protein: CASSPQGALADTQYF

D gene: TRBD2
J gene: TRBJ2-3
V gene: TRBV2
clone size: .
CDR3 DNA: TGTGCCAGCAGCTCCCCCTCGCGGGAGGGCCTAGATACGCAGTATTTT
CDR3 protein: CASSSPSREGLDTQYF

D gene: TRBD1
J gene: TRBJ1-5
V gene: TRBV30
clone size: .
CDR3 DNA: TGTGCCTGGGGGACAGGGCCCAATCAGCCCCAGCATTTT
CDR3 protein: CAWGTGPNQPQHF

D gene: .
J gene: TRBJ2-1
V gene: TRBV6-5
clone size: .
CDR3 DNA: TGTGCCAGCAGGGATGGACCGGACCCGGCGTTGTTCTTC
CDR3 protein: CASRDGPDPALFF

D gene: .
J gene: TRBJ2-5
V gene: TRBV10-3
clone size: .
CDR3 DNA: TGTGCCATCAGTGACCTCATAGGGGTTTCGCAACAAGAGACCCAGTACTTC
CDR3 protein: CAISDLIGVSQQETQYF

D gene: .
J gene: TRBJ1-4
V gene: TRBV4-3
clone size: .
CDR3 DNA: TGCGCCAGCAGCCAAGTGGGGTATGAAAAACTGTTTTTT
CDR3 protein: CASSQVGYEKLFF

D gene: .
J gene: TRBJ1-1
V gene: TRBV3-1/TRBV3-2
clone size: .
CDR3 DNA: TGTGCCAGCAGCCAGGTCGTGGGTAAGACTGAAGCTTTCTTT
CDR3 protein: CASSQVVGKTEAFF

D gene: TRBD2
J gene: TRBJ2-3
V gene: TRBV9
clone size: .
CDR3 DNA: TGTGCCAGCAGCGTAGCGGCTAGCGGGAGCACAGATACGCAGTATTTT
CDR3 protein: CASSVAASGSTDTQYF

D gene: TRBD2
J gene: TRBJ2-3
V gene: TRBV18
clone size: .
CDR3 DNA: TGTGCCAGCTCACCACCGACTAGCGGGAGTAGGACAGATACGCAGTATTTT
CDR3 protein: CASSPPTSGSRTDTQYF

D gene: TRBD1
J gene: TRBJ1-5
V gene: TRBV19
clone size: .
CDR3 DNA: TGTGCCATTTCCGGGACAGGGGGCAATCAGCCCCAGCATTTT
CDR3 protein: CAISGTGGNQPQHF

D gene: .
J gene: TRBJ2-2
V gene: TRBV27
clone size: .
CDR3 DNA: TGTGCCAGCACGGCGGGATTTGGGGGGGAGCTGTTTTTT
CDR3 protein: CASTAGFGGELFF

D gene: .
J gene: TRBJ1-5
V gene: TRBV27
clone size: .
CDR3 DNA: TGTGCCAGCAGTTTTACAGGGCTAGGTGTGCCCCAGCATTTT
CDR3 protein: CASSFTGLGVPQHF

D gene: .
J gene: TRBJ1-1
V gene: TRBV29-1
clone size: .
CDR3 DNA: TGCAGCGGCACCAGGGGGAACACTGAAGCTTTCTTT
CDR3 protein: CSGTRGNTEAFF

D gene: .
J gene: TRBJ2-1
V gene: TRBV4-2
clone size: .
CDR3 DNA: TGTGCCAGCAGCCCCGCCCGGGACTTCATTAATGAGCAGTTCTTC
CDR3 protein: CASSPARDFINEQFF

D gene: .
J gene: TRBJ1-1
V gene: TRBV7-3
clone size: .
CDR3 DNA: TGTGCCAGCAGCCCCGGGGGCACTGAAGCTTTCTTT
CDR3 protein: CASSPGGTEAFF

D gene: .
J gene: TRBJ1-3
V gene: TRBV5-1
clone size: .
CDR3 DNA: TGCGCCAGCAGCCCGGAGGGCAGGGATGGAAACACCATATATTTT
CDR3 protein: CASSPEGRDGNTIYF

D gene: TRBD2
J gene: TRBJ2-1
V gene: TRBV19
clone size: .
CDR3 DNA: TGTGCCAGTAGTCTTCTAGCGGGATACAATGAGCAGTTCTTC
CDR3 protein: CASSLLAGYNEQFF

D gene: .
J gene: TRBJ2-6
V gene: TRBV18
clone size: .
CDR3 DNA: TGTGCCAGCTCGCCACAGTCTAACTCTGGGGCCAACGTCCTGACTTTC
CDR3 protein: CASSPQSNSGANVLTF

D gene: .
J gene: TRBJ1-3
V gene: TRBV7-9
clone size: .
CDR3 DNA: TGTGCCAGCAGCAGTGGACTCTCCGGAAACACCATATATTTT
CDR3 protein: CASSSGLSGNTIYF

D gene: .
J gene: TRBJ1-5
V gene: TRBV19
clone size: .
CDR3 DNA: TGTGCCAGTAGTAACTACGAGGGGCTGGGCAATCAGCCCCAGCATTTT
CDR3 protein: CASSNYEGLGNQPQHF

D gene: TRBD1
J gene: TRBJ1-1
V gene: TRBV4-1
clone size: .
CDR3 DNA: TGCGCCAGCTTCCCACAGGGGGCGCGGGGCGAAGCTTTCTTT
CDR3 protein: CASFPQGARGEAFF

D gene: .
J gene: TRBJ2-1
V gene: TRBV21-1
clone size: .
CDR3 DNA: TGTGCCAGCGACAGGGAAGGAAATGAGCAGTTCTTC
CDR3 protein: CASDREGNEQFF

D gene: TRBD1
J gene: TRBJ1-4
V gene: TRBV7-9
clone size: .
CDR3 DNA: TGTGCCAGCAGCTATATCGCCGGGACAGGGGACGGTGGAGAAAAACTGTTTTTT
CDR3 protein: CASSYIAGTGDGGEKLFF

D gene: TRBD1
J gene: TRBJ1-2
V gene: TRBV28
clone size: once
CDR3 DNA: TGTGCCTGCAGCAGGGGGCAAGACTATGGCTACACCTTC
CDR3 protein: CACSRGQDYGYTF

D gene: TRBD1
J gene: TRBJ1-1
V gene: TRBV5-4
clone size: .
CDR3 DNA: TGTGCCAGCAGCCTCCACGGACAGGAGGCTTTCTTT
CDR3 protein: CASSLHGQEAFF

D gene: .
J gene: TRBJ1-2
V gene: TRBV18
clone size: .
CDR3 DNA: TGTGCCAGCTCTCTCGCCACCCTAGCTGGCGGTGGCTATGGCTACACCTTC
CDR3 protein: CASSLATLAGGGYGYTF

D gene: TRBD1
J gene: TRBJ1-2
V gene: TRBV18
clone size: .
CDR3 DNA: TGTGCCAGCTCACCAATAGACAGGGAGGACTATGGCTACACCTTC
CDR3 protein: CASSPIDREDYGYTF

D gene: .
J gene: TRBJ2-3
V gene: TRBV27
clone size: .
CDR3 DNA: TGTGCCAGCAGTTTGGACTTGTACACAGATACGCAGTATTTT
CDR3 protein: CASSLDLYTDTQYF

D gene: .
J gene: TRBJ1-1
V gene: TRBV19
clone size: .
CDR3 DNA: TGTGCCAGTAGTATAAACACGGATTCAGACACTGAAGCTTTCTTT
CDR3 protein: CASSINTDSDTEAFF

D gene: .
J gene: TRBJ1-6
V gene: TRBV19
clone size: .
CDR3 DNA: TGTGCCAGTAGTACTGACGGCAACTTTAATTCACCCCTCCACTTT
CDR3 protein: CASSTDGNFNSPLHF

D gene: .
J gene: TRBJ1-2
V gene: TRBV20-1
clone size: few
CDR3 DNA: TGCAGTGCGAGTGTGAACGGGCAGAAAGGTGGCTACACCTTC
CDR3 protein: CSASVNGQKGGYTF

D gene: .
J gene: TRBJ2-7
V gene: TRBV5-4
clone size: .
CDR3 DNA: TGTGCCAGCAGCTTAAAAGGGATCTACGAGCAGTACTTC
CDR3 protein: CASSLKGIYEQYF